This entry is about one T cell receptor beta chain. Its antigen is not known. The gene symbols are mouse symbols. The read terminates 1 residue ahead of where the CDR3 ends, so the germline J gene completes it. Using immunoSEQ multiplex PCR, the repertoire was profiled, and TCRdb retains in-frame clones only, with some absent. The table shows several thousand clones, with under 55% occurring only once. From germline, CDR1 is NNHNN and CDR2 SYGAGS (reference sequence). Trimming stripped 2 bases from V and 5 bases from J, with 9 bases between. The CDR3 spans 13 residues. This specimen belongs to a study of tissue T cells after allogeneic stem cell transplantation. General study results and limits: Motif-based clustering found tissue-specific repertoire signatures shared across patients, though few clones were shared.

As to time point: mouse harvest day 7 after allogeneic transplant. Mouse grafts combined 10^7 T-cell-depleted bone marrow cells with 10^6 splenic CD5+ T cells. The chain employs TRBV13-2 and TRBJ2-3; TRBD2 is a possible D gene (6 bases). This TCR was sampled from a female BALB/c mouse given C57BL/6 T cells with graft-versus-host disease after an allogeneic hematopoietic cell transplant. The sequenced sample consisted of gut tissue. CDR3 sequence: CASGEPGEETLYF. The CDR3 bases that were read are TGTGCCAGCGGTGAACCTGGGGAAGAAACGCTGTAT.